By its share, the clone carrying this TCR beta chain is medium-sized (0.01 to 0.1%). The antigen remains undetermined. It was a multiplex PCR that amplified TCR beta CDR3, with 32 V and 13 J primers. A single record per CDR3 protein comes from TCRdb applying MiXCR to the multiplex PCR reads. There are 21,000 or so distinct CDR3 sequences in the sample; 25% to 30% occur only once, and roughly 4.5% lies in the top ten. The data are from a study of immune heterogeneity within non-small cell lung tumors. Per sample, approximately 0.6 ug of bulk tumor genomic DNA was the template used. Several biopsies per primary tumor were taken during surgery, spaced as far apart as possible. Curative surgery was undertaken by patients, who had untreated, newly diagnosed non-small cell lung cancer. Study donors were patients with a new diagnosis of non-small cell lung cancer who underwent surgery with curative intent.

Findings and limits, study-wide: Individual patients mostly differed in their high-frequency T-cell receptor beta clonotypes.

The source is a man aged 35 to 55 with non-small cell lung cancer. Material for sequencing was lung tumor tissue.

CDR3 nucleotides: TGTGCCAGCAGCACAGGGATTTCAGGCGAGCAGTACTTC. Protein sequence: CASSTGISGEQYF. The chain combines TRBV7-9 with TRBJ2-7, with D perhaps matching TRBD1 (6 bases). The V end was cut by 5 bases, the J end by 6 bases, with 14 bases between. The CDR3 is 13 residues long. Germline lookup yields CDR1 SEHNR and CDR2 FQNEAQ (reference sequence). Complete variable domain (other parts from reference TRBV7-9 and TRBJ2-7): DTGVSQNPRHKITKRGQNVTFRCDPISEHNRLYWYRQTLGQGPEFLTYFQNEAQLEKSRLLSDRFSAERPKGSFSTLEIQRTEQGDSAMYLCASSTGISGEQYFGPGTRLTVT.